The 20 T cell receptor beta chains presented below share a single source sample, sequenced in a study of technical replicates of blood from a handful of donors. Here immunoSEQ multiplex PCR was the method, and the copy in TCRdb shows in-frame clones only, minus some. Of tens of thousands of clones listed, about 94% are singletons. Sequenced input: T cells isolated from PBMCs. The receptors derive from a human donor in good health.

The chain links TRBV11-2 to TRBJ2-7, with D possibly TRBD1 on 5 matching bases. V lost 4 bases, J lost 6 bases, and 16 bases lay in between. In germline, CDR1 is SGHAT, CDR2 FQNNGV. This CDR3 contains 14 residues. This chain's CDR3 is CASSSPRVRAEQYF. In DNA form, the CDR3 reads TGTGCCAGCAGCTCTCCCAGGGTCAGGGCCGAGCAGTACTTC.

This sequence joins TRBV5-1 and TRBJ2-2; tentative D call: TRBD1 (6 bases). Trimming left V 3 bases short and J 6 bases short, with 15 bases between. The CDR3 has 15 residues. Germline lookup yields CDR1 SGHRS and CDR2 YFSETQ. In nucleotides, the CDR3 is TGCGCCAGCAGCTCCACCGCCTCAGGGGCCGGGGAGCTGTTTTTT. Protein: CASSSTASGAGELFF. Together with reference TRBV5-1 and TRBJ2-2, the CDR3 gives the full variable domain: KAGVTQTPRYLIKTRGQQVTLSCSPISGHRSVSWYQQTPGQGLQFLFEYFSETQRNKGNFPGRFSGRQFSNSRSEMNVSTLELGDSALYLCASSSTASGAGELFFGEGSRLTVL.

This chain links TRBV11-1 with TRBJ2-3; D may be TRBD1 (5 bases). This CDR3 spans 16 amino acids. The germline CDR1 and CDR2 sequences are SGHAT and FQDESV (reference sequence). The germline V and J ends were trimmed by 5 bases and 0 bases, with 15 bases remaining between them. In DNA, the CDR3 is TGTGCCAGCAGCCCGAACAGGCCGACTAGCACAGATACGCAGTATTTT. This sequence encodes CASSPNRPTSTDTQYF.

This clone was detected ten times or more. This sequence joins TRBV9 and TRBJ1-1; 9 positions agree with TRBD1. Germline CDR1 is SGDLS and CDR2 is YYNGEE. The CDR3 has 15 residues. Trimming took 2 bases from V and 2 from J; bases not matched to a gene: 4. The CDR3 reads CASSVTGGLNTEAFF. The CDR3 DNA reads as TGTGCCAGCAGCGTCACAGGGGGCCTCAACACTGAAGCTTTCTTT.

CDR3 protein: CASSEDAGGNTEAFF. The CDR3 coding sequence is TGTGCCAGCAGTGAAGATGCAGGGGGTAACACTGAAGCTTTCTTT. The V call is TRBV2, the J call TRBJ1-1, with 7 bases lining up with TRBD1. This CDR3 has 15 amino acids. The germline V gene has CDR1 SNHLY and CDR2 FYNNEI. V trimming: 1 base; J trimming: 2 bases; junction bases outside the gene matches: 4. Full variable domain (remainder filled in from reference TRBV2 and TRBJ1-1): EPEVTQTPSHQVTQMGQEVILRCVPISNHLYFYWYRQILGQKVEFLVSFYNNEISEKSEIFDDQFSVERPDGSNFTLKIRSTKLEDSAMYFCASSEDAGGNTEAFFGQGTRLTVV.

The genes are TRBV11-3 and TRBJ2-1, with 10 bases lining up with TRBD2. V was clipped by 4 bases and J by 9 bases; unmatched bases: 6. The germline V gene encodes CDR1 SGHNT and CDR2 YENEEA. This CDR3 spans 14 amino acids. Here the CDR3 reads CASSSGLARSEQFF. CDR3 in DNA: TGTGCCAGCAGCTCGGGACTAGCGAGGAGTGAGCAGTTCTTC.

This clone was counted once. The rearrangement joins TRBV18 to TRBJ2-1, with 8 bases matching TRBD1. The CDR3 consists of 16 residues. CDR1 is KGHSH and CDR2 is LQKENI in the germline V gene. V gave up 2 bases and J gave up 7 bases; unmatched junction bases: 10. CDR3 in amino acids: CASSPLGGRGLNEQFF. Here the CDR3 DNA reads TGTGCCAGCTCACCATTGGGGGGCAGGGGGCTGAATGAGCAGTTCTTC.

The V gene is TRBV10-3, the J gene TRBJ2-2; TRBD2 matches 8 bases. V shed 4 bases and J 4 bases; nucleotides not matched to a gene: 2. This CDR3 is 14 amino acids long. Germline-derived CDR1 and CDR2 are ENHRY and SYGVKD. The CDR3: CAISGLASTGELFF. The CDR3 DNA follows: TGTGCCATCAGTGGACTAGCGAGCACCGGGGAGCTGTTTTTT.

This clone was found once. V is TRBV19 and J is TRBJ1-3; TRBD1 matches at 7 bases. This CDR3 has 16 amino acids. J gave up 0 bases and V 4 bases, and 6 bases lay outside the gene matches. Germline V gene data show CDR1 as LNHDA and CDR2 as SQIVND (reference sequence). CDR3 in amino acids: CASSTGQANSGNTIYF. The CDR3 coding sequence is TGTGCCAGTAGTACCGGACAGGCCAACTCTGGAAACACCATATATTTT.

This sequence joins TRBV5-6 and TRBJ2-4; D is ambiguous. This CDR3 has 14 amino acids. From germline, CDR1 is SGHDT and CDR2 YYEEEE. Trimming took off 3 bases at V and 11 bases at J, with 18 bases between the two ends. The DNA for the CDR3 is TGTGCCAGCAGCTCTCGCCCCGAATTGACATTTCAGTACTTC. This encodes CASSSRPELTFQYF.

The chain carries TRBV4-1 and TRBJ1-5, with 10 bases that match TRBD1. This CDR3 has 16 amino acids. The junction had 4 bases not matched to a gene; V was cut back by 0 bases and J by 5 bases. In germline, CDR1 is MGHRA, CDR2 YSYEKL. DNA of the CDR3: TGCGCCAGCAGCCAAGACCAGGACAGGGGGGATCAGCCCCAGCATTTT. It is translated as CASSQDQDRGDQPQHF.

The CDR3 nucleotides are TGTGCCAGCAGCTCTCCGCCAGGACTAGCGGGGACAGATACGCAGTATTTT. The encoded protein is CASSSPPGLAGTDTQYF. V and J are TRBV7-9 and TRBJ2-3; 12 nucleotides agree with TRBD2. The CDR3 length is 17 residues. J gave up 3 bases and V 4 bases, and 8 bases lay outside the gene matches. Germline loops: CDR1 SEHNR, CDR2 FQNEAQ (reference sequence).

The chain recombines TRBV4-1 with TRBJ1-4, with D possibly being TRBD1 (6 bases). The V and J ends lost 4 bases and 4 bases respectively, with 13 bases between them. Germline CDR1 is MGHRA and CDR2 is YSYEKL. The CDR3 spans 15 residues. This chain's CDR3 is CASSRTGQLNEKLFF. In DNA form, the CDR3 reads TGCGCCAGCAGCCGAACCGGACAGCTTAATGAAAAACTGTTTTTT.

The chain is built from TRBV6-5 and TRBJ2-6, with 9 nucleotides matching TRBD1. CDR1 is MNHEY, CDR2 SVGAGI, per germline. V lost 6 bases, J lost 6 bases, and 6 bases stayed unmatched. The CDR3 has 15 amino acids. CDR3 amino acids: CASSAGTGSANVLTF. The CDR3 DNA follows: TGTGCCAGCAGCGCCGGGACAGGGTCGGCCAACGTCCTGACTTTC.

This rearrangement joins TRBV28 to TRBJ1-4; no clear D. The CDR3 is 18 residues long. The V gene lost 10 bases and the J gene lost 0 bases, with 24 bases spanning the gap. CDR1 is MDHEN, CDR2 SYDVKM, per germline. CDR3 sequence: CATLSLTVRLTTNEKLFF. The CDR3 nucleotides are TGTGCCACCTTATCCCTGACGGTCCGACTTACAACTAATGAAAAACTGTTTTTT.

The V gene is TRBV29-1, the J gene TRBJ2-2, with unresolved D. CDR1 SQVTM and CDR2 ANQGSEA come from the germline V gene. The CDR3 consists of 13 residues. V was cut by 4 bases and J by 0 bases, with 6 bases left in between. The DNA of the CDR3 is TGCAGCGTTGTTGAGGCGAACACCGGGGAGCTGTTTTTT. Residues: CSVVEANTGELFF.

CDR3 bases: TGCGCCAGCAGCCCCCAGGAAGGGGGCACTGAAGCTTTCTTT. Encoded protein: CASSPQEGGTEAFF. This chain links TRBV5-1 with TRBJ1-1; perhaps TRBD1 as D (6 bases). The CDR3 runs to 14 residues. CDR1 SGHRS and CDR2 YFSETQ come from the germline V gene. V shed 4 bases and J shed 4 bases, with 14 bases lying between them.

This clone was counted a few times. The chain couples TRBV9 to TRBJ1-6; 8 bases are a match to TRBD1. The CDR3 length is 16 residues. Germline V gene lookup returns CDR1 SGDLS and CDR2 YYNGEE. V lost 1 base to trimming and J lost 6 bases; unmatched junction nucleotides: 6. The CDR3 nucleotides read TGTGCCAGCAGCGTACTACAGGGGGATCCTAATTCACCCCTCCACTTT. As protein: CASSVLQGDPNSPLHF.

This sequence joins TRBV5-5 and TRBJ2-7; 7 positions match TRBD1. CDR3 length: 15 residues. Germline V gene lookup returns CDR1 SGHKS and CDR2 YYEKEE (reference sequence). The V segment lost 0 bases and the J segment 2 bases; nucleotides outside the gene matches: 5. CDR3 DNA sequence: TGTGCCAGCAGCTTGGCGGTGACAGGGACCTACGAGCAGTACTTC. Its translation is CASSLAVTGTYEQYF.

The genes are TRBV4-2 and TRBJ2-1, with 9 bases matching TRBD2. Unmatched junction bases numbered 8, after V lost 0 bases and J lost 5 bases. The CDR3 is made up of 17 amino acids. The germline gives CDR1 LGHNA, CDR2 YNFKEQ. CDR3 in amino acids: CASSQEFSSGGNNEQFF. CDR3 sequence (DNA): TGTGCCAGCAGCCAAGAGTTTTCCAGCGGGGGGAACAATGAGCAGTTCTTC.